These 22 T cell receptor beta chains share one sample of origin, sequenced in a study of tumor and adjacent non-tumor tissue in lung cancer. TCRbeta libraries were built with three rounds of nested PCR, modified from ARM-PCR. TCRdb reprocessed the multiplex PCR reads with MiXCR, giving one entry per CDR3 protein. The sample holds roughly 70,000 distinct CDR3 sequences, around three quarters seen once. RNA was extracted from bulk tissue without any cell sorting. Sequenced material: lung tumor tissue. Source of these receptors: a man in his fifties or sixties with non-small cell lung cancer.

The table lists this clonotype with a count of one. Relative to the germline gene, one junction end is altered; a read error may explain this. The chain employs TRBV6-2 or TRBV6-3 and TRBJ1-1; D unresolved. The germline gives CDR1 MNHEY, CDR2 SVGEGT. This CDR3 contains 12 residues. The CDR3 protein is CASRTTRAEAFF. CDR3 bases: TGTGCCAGCAGAACCACAAGGGCTGAAGCTTTCTTC.

The V gene is TRBV10-3, the J gene TRBJ2-6; the match to TRBD2 covers 12 bases. The CDR3 contains 20 residues. V was clipped by 11 bases and J by 0 bases; unmatched bases: 17. The germline V gene has CDR1 ENHRY and CDR2 SYGVKD. The CDR3 DNA is TGTGCCGTCACTGACCATGGGGCTAGCGGGAGGGACTCTGGGGCCAACGTCCTGACTTTC. It encodes CAVTDHGASGRDSGANVLTF.

The genes are TRBV6-1 and TRBJ2-7; D remains ambiguous. The germline CDR1 and CDR2 sequences are MNHNS and SASEGT. The V and J ends lost 9 bases and 0 bases respectively, with 9 bases between them. The CDR3 extends over 12 amino acids. CDR3 sequence: CARNGNSYEQYF. The CDR3 nucleotides are TGTGCCAGGAACGGCAACTCCTACGAGCAGTACTTC.

On this clonotype itself: At one end the junction does not follow the germline gene, possibly because of a read error. J is TRBJ1-1 and V is TRBV12-5; 10 bases fit TRBD1. CDR1 is LGHNT and CDR2 is FRNRAP in the germline V gene. CDR3 length: 19 amino acids. CDR3 residues: CASGLERSGQGIPDTETFF. CDR3 sequence (DNA): TGTGCTAGTGGTTTGGAGAGGTCGGGACAGGGGATCCCGGACACTGAAACTTTCTTT.

A remark on this clonotype: A read error may explain this, as a much larger clone is one base away. The genes are TRBV6-1 and TRBJ1-5; TRBD1 matches at 9 bases. This CDR3 has 15 amino acids. The V gene's germline CDR1 is MNHNS and CDR2 SASEGT. The CDR3 sequence is CTSSEAGTGNQPQHF. CDR3 nucleotides: TGTACCAGCAGTGAAGCCGGGACAGGGAATCAGCCCCAGCATTTT.

The rearrangement links TRBV28 to TRBJ1-2; D possibly corresponds to TRBD1 (5 bases). In germline, CDR1 is MDHEN, CDR2 SYDVKM. V was shortened by 3 bases and J by 7 bases, with 9 bases between the two germline ends. This CDR3 region has 12 residues. CDR3 loop: CASSFGRGGYTF. The CDR3 nucleotides are TGTGCCAGCAGTTTCGGAAGGGGTGGCTACACCTTC.

As regards this clonotype: At one end the junction does not follow the germline gene, possibly because of a read error. This chain's CDR3 is CASSSWQQGGSYKQYF. For the CDR3, the DNA is TGTGCCAGTAGTTCCTGGCAGCAGGGGGGCTCCTACAAGCAGTACTTC. V is TRBV12-3 or TRBV12-4 and J is TRBJ2-7; possibly TRBD1 for D (7 bases). There are 16 residues in the CDR3.

This clonotype was seen at least ten times. The V and J genes are TRBV6-2 or TRBV6-3 and TRBJ1-5; weak D call: TRBD1 (5 bases). This CDR3 spans 15 amino acids. CDR1 and CDR2 from the germline V gene are MNHEY and SVGEGT. Trimming removed 4 bases from V and 7 bases from J, with 17 bases in between. CDR3 coding DNA: TGTGCCAGCAGTTCGCGCAGGGCGATGGTGCAGCCCCAGCATTTT. The encoded protein is CASSSRRAMVQPQHF.

The chain carries TRBV11-3 and TRBJ2-2; 7 nucleotides align to TRBD1. The V gene's germline CDR1 is SGHNT and CDR2 YENEEA. Trimming cost V 7 bases and J 7 bases; bases outside gene matches: 15. This CDR3 spans 16 amino acids. CDR3 protein: CASNPSRDSICGELFF. The CDR3 region has the DNA TGTGCCAGCAACCCATCCCGGGACAGTATCTGCGGGGAGCTGTTTTTT.

Of note for this clonotype: The junction differs from germline at one of its ends, possibly a read error. The V gene is TRBV5-4, the J gene TRBJ2-2, with D perhaps assigned TRBD1 or TRBD2 (5 bases each). The CDR3 length is 15 residues. The germline V gene has CDR1 SGHNT and CDR2 YYREEE (reference sequence). The CDR3 DNA reads TGTGCCAGCAGCCCTGGGGGAGCGAACACCGGGGAGATGTTTTTT. Its translation is CASSPGGANTGEMFF. The variable domain in full, with the rest retrieved from reference TRBV5-4 and TRBJ2-2, is ETGVTQSPTHLIKTRGQQVTLRCSSQSGHNTVSWYQQALGQGPQFIFQYYREEENGRGNFPPRFSGLQFPNYSSELNVNALELDDSALYLCASSPGGANTGEMFFGEGSRLTVL.

The chain links TRBV20-1 to TRBJ2-2, with D perhaps matching TRBD1 (6 bases). The CDR3 has 15 residues. Trimming left V 3 bases short and J 14 bases short, with 25 bases between. Looked up from germline, CDR1 is DFQATT and CDR2 is SNEGSKA (reference sequence). The CDR3 here is CSARGWSRNTRGLFF. CDR3 coding DNA: TGCAGTGCTAGGGGATGGTCGCGGAACACCAGGGGACTGTTTTTT.

About this clonotype itself: This is likely a read error, given that the CDR3 carries no conserved phenylalanine or tryptophan at its end. V and J are TRBV10-3 and TRBJ2-6, with 16 bases aligning to TRBD2. Germline V lookup: CDR1 ENHRY, CDR2 SYGVKD. This CDR3 has 20 residues. CDR3 in amino acids: CAISEHGTSGRDTGGNVLTL. The DNA for the CDR3 is TGTGCCATCAGTGAACATGGGACTAGCGGGAGGGACACTGGGGGCAACGTCCTGACTTTA.

With respect to this clonotype: As the CDR3 is not closed by the conserved phenylalanine or tryptophan, this likely results from a read error. This chain uses TRBV6-1 with TRBJ2-7, with TRBD2 as a possible D gene (6 bases). Germline CDR1 MNHNS, CDR2 SASEGT. The CDR3 covers 15 residues. DNA of the CDR3: TGTACCAGCAGTGCCCTGGGTAGCGGCTCCTACGAGCAGTACTTA. This sequence encodes CTSSALGSGSYEQYL.

This clonotype has only a few counts. Relative to the germline gene, one junction end is altered; a read error may explain this. The rearrangement joins TRBV20-1 to TRBJ1-5, with TRBD1 as a possible D gene (5 bases). CDR3 size: 17 residues. Germline CDR1 and CDR2: DFQATT and SNEGSKA (reference sequence). The CDR3, as DNA: TGCAGTGCTAGCCGCCAGAAAGGGACCTATAGCAATCAGCCACAGCATTTT. Encoded protein: CSASRQKGTYSNQPQHF.

The CDR3 region is CSTTLQGGPETGELFF. For the CDR3, the DNA is TGCAGTACTACTTTACAGGGAGGGCCGGAGACCGGGGAGCTGTTTTTT. The V call is TRBV20-1, the J call TRBJ2-2; D might be TRBD2 (7 bases). V was clipped by 8 bases and J by 5 bases, with 24 bases between them. CDR3 size: 16 residues. Germline V gene lookup returns CDR1 DFQATT and CDR2 SNEGSKA (reference sequence).

Regarding this clonotype: The germline gene is not matched at one end of the junction; a read error may be the cause. V is TRBV20-1 and J is TRBJ2-1; D uncertain. The CDR3 runs to 13 residues. Germline-derived CDR1 and CDR2 are DFQATT and SNEGSKA (reference sequence). This CDR3 reads CSARGLTTIEQFF. The CDR3 DNA reads TGTAGTGCTAGAGGTCTGACAACAATCGAGCAGTTCTTC.

Worth noting for this clonotype: Lacking the conserved final phenylalanine or tryptophan, this CDR3 likely reflects a read error. The chain is built from TRBV29-1 and TRBJ1-1; tentative D call: TRBD1 (6 bases). V was clipped by 2 bases and J by 4 bases, with 11 bases between them. The germline CDR1 and CDR2 sequences are SQVTM and ANQGSEA. CDR3 length: 13 amino acids. The CDR3 DNA sequence: TGCAGCGTTGAATTGGGGGCGGGCACTGAAGCTTTCTCT. Protein: CSVELGAGTEAFS.

V usage is TRBV5-6 and J usage is TRBJ2-3; 7 nucleotides align to TRBD1. The germline gives CDR1 SGHDT, CDR2 YYEEEE. Trimming took 2 bases from V and 4 from J; bases not matched to a gene: 7. This CDR3 has 15 amino acids. Here the CDR3 reads CASSFRQGVADTQYF. CDR3 bases: TGTGCCAGCAGCTTTCGACAGGGAGTTGCAGATACGCAGTATTTT. The variable domain in full, completed from reference TRBV5-6 and TRBJ2-3, reads DAGVTQSPTHLIKTRGQQVTLRCSPKSGHDTVSWYQQALGQGPQFIFQYYEEEERQRGNFPDRFSGHQFPNYSSELNVNALLLGDSALYLCASSFRQGVADTQYFGPGTRLTVL.

The table lists this clonotype with a count of one. The CDR3 protein is CAWGPRTRRFTDTQYF. In DNA form, the CDR3 reads TGTGCCTGGGGTCCCCGGACTCGTAGATTCACAGATACGCAGTATTTT. The V gene is TRBV30, the J gene TRBJ2-3, with D perhaps matching TRBD2 (5 bases). The CDR3 is 16 amino acids. V was clipped by 5 bases and J by 2 bases, with 20 bases between them. Germline assignment: CDR1 GTSNPN and CDR2 SVGIG (reference sequence).

This clonotype appeared a few times. The junction does not match germline at one end; this may be a read error. The chain employs TRBV6-1 and TRBJ1-6, with TRBD1 matching 11 bases. This CDR3 spans 16 amino acids. Germline loops: CDR1 MNHNS, CDR2 SASEGT. The CDR3 here is CVSRGQGALYNSPFHF. The CDR3 region has the DNA TGTGTCAGCAGAGGACAGGGGGCGCTCTATAATTCACCCTTCCACTTT.

A note on this clonotype: Germline is not matched at one junction end, which may reflect a read error. The gene calls are TRBV20-1 and TRBJ2-7; the D gene is possibly TRBD2 (6 bases). Germline V gene data show CDR1 as DFQATT and CDR2 as SNEGSKA (reference sequence). The CDR3 has 15 amino acids. The chain's CDR3 is CSALGGIANSYKQYF. CDR3 nucleotide sequence: TGCAGTGCTCTCGGGGGAATAGCGAACTCCTACAAGCAGTACTTC.

Worth noting for this clonotype: One end of the junction varies from germline; a read error may be responsible. The chain couples TRBV6-1 to TRBJ1-5, with D maybe TRBD1 (6 bases). The CDR3 runs 13 residues. From germline, CDR1 is MNHNS and CDR2 SASEGT. CDR3 region: CAINITGNQPQHF. The CDR3 DNA reads TGTGCCATCAATATCACAGGGAACCAGCCTCAGCATTTT.